This T cell receptor beta chain originates from a study of CD4+ T cells in melanoma. Points on this clone: Its target is not known.

Sequenced by immunoSEQ multiplex PCR; TCRdb stores in-frame clones only, minus some. The profile shows approximately 9,700 clones, over 60% of them singletons. V was cut by 0 bases and J by 3 bases, with 6 bases left in between. Looked up from germline, CDR1 is SGHRS and CDR2 is YFSETQ. CDR3 size: 13 residues. Study results and caveats: Reportedly, melanoma neoantigen-specific CD4+ T cells showed varied differentiation states. A reported correlation linked neoantigen-specific CD4+ T cells to CD8+, macrophage and B cell function.

The sample taken for sequencing was cells from a culture (not recorded whether cultured in vitro). The clonotype was recovered from a human donor with melanoma. The V gene is TRBV5-1, the J gene TRBJ1-2; the D is unclear. CDR3 in amino acids: CASSLDPYYGYTF. The CDR3 DNA follows: TGCGCCAGCAGCTTGGATCCGTACTATGGCTACACCTTC.